Here is one T cell receptor beta chain with its context. These data belong to a study of shared clonotypes between healthy human individuals. Some clones are missing from TCRdb's copy, which holds only in-frame ones; the method was immunoSEQ multiplex PCR. The sample includes hundreds of thousands of clones, 95% of them seen just once. Naive-designated CD8 cells lacked CD45RO, were positively enriched for CCR7, and omitted terminally differentiated effector memory CD45RA+ cells. Sequencing used naive CD8+ T cells sorted from blood. The clonotype was recovered from a woman aged 25 to 39 in good health.

CDR3 nucleotides: TGTGCCATCGGGGGACTAGCGGGTAGCACAGATACGCAGTATTTT. Translation: CAIGGLAGSTDTQYF. The chain carries TRBV10-3 and TRBJ2-3; 12 bases are a match to TRBD2. After removal of 8 bases from V and 0 bases from J, the junction contained 3 bases not matched to a gene. The germline V gene has CDR1 ENHRY and CDR2 SYGVKD. The CDR3 length is 15 residues.